This entry concerns a single T cell receptor (beta chain). Profiled with immunoSEQ multiplex PCR; TCRdb holds only in-frame clones, not every one. The sample holds fewer than 50,000 clones, about 90% seen once. This entry is derived from a study of T cell changes during pregnancy in multiple sclerosis. Germline V gene data show CDR1 as SEHNR and CDR2 as FQNEAQ (reference sequence). J gave up 4 bases and V 5 bases, and 13 bases lay outside the gene matches. This CDR3 contains 18 residues. Specimen: peripheral blood, collected in the second trimester of pregnancy. The chain has TRBV7-9 and TRBJ2-6; 8 bases align to TRBD1. This sequence was found in a female donor in good health, enrolled as a control in a pregnancy study. The CDR3: CASSADRQGLTGANVLTF. CDR3 bases: TGTGCCAGCAGCGCAGATCGACAGGGGCTGACGGGGGCCAACGTCCTGACTTTC.